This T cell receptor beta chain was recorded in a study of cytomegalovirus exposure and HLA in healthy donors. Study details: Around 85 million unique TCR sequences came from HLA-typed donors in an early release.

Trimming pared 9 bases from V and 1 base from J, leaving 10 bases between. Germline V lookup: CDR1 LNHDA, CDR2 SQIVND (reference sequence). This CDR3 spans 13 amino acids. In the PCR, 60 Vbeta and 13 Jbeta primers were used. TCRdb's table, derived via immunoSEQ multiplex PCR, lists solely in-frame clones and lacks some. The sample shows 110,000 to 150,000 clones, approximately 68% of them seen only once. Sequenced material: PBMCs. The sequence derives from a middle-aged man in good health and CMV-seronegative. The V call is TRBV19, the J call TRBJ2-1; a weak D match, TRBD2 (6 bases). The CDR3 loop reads CASGDLSYNEQFF. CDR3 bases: TGTGCCAGCGGGGACTTATCCTACAATGAGCAGTTCTTC.